Listed below are T cell receptor beta chains from one sample, sequenced in a study of control samples from healthy donors and cancer patients. Repertoires were generated with immunoSEQ multiplex PCR, while TCRdb's copy carries only in-frame clones and drops some. Altogether over 85,000 clones are present, approximately 95% being singletons, with the ten largest covering about 1.5%. The specimen sequenced was blood. Receptors were obtained from a woman aged 25-40 years in good health. Each CDR3 is given without its conserved first and last residue.

j_call v_call cdr3_aa
TRBJ1-1 TRBV10-3 AIRGTGFNTEAF
TRBJ2-7 TRBV10-3 AISASYEQY
TRBJ1-4 TRBV4-1 ASSWRDRVNEKLF
TRBJ1-6 TRBV29-1 SVKGDSPLH
TRBJ1-1 TRBV9 ASSVGDRGEAF
TRBJ2-7 TRBV18 ASSPRGGTGISEQY
TRBJ1-2 TRBV7-2 ASSKRVVTRDYGYT
TRBJ2-3 TRBV5-1 ASSLDIGGSTDTQY
TRBJ1-2 TRBV5-4 ASSSGQGNGYT
TRBJ1-5 TRBV19 ASSINSRGQPQH
TRBJ1-4 TRBV11-2 ASSLDRTGNELF
TRBJ1-2 TRBV5-1 ASSPGQVDYGYT
TRBJ1-2 TRBV19 ASNPKSTTGGYGYT
TRBJ2-7 TRBV7-9 ASSGGQGNTYEQY
TRBJ1-2 TRBV4-1 ASSQWPGGYGYT
TRBJ1-1 TRBV6-6 ASSRDRQAF
TRBJ1-1 TRBV11-1 ASSLDPLNTEAF
TRBJ1-1 TRBV28 ASSFRKNPRDTEAF
TRBJ1-3 TRBV14 ASSQVFGNTIY
TRBJ1-2 TRBV19 ASRGVETAGGYT
TRBJ2-5 TRBV11-1 ASSLAQGQLETQY
TRBJ1-1 TRBV27 ASSSRGAGTEAF
TRBJ2-7 TRBV5-4 ASSLVGTGTYEQY
TRBJ1-1 TRBV7-9 ASSLRAGNTEAF